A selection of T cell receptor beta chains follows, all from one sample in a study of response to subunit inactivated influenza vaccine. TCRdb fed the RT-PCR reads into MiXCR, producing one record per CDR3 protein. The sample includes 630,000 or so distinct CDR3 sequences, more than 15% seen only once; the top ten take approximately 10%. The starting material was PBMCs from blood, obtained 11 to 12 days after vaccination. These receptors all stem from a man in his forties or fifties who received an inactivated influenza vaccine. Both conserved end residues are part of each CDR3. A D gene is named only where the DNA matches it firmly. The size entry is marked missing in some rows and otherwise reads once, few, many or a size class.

cdr3_nt: TGTGCCTGGAGTGCTTGGGACAGCACCTACGAGCAGTACTTC; cdr3_aa: CAWSAWDSTYEQYF; d_call: TRBD1; clone_size: .; j_call: TRBJ2-7; v_call: TRBV30
cdr3_nt: TGTGCCAGCAGTCCTGACAGGCAGAACACCGGGGAGCTGTTTTTT; cdr3_aa: CASSPDRQNTGELFF; d_call: .; clone_size: .; j_call: TRBJ2-2; v_call: TRBV6-4
cdr3_nt: TGTGCCAGCTCACCACCCCAGGGATTGAAAGGCTACACCTTC; cdr3_aa: CASSPPQGLKGYTF; d_call: .; clone_size: .; j_call: TRBJ1-2; v_call: TRBV18
cdr3_nt: TGCAGTGCTAGAGCCCGAGACAATGAGCAGTTCTTC; cdr3_aa: CSARARDNEQFF; d_call: .; clone_size: .; j_call: TRBJ2-1; v_call: TRBV20-1
cdr3_nt: TGCAGTGCTAGGCCCTCGGGGGCAGGGCGCACTGAAGCTTTCTTT; cdr3_aa: CSARPSGAGRTEAFF; d_call: .; clone_size: .; j_call: TRBJ1-1; v_call: TRBV20-1
cdr3_nt: TGTGCCAGCAGTTACACCCTGGGCTATGGCTACACCTTC; cdr3_aa: CASSYTLGYGYTF; d_call: .; clone_size: .; j_call: TRBJ1-2; v_call: TRBV6-2/TRBV6-3
cdr3_nt: TGCAGTGCTGCTCGGGACTCGTCCTACAATGAGCAGTTCTTC; cdr3_aa: CSAARDSSYNEQFF; d_call: .; clone_size: few; j_call: TRBJ2-1; v_call: TRBV20-1
cdr3_nt: TGTGCCAGCAGGTCTAGCGGGGGCTCAGATACGCAGTATTTT; cdr3_aa: CASRSSGGSDTQYF; d_call: TRBD2; clone_size: .; j_call: TRBJ2-3; v_call: TRBV28
cdr3_nt: TGCAGTGCTAGGGGCGCGAGACTCTACGAGCAGTACTTC; cdr3_aa: CSARGARLYEQYF; d_call: .; clone_size: .; j_call: TRBJ2-7; v_call: TRBV20-1
cdr3_nt: TGTGCCAGCAGCCCTGGGGCCCGAGACTGGGTTTATGGCTACACCTTC; cdr3_aa: CASSPGARDWVYGYTF; d_call: .; clone_size: .; j_call: TRBJ1-2; v_call: TRBV7-2
cdr3_nt: TGTGCCAGCAGCTCGACGGACAAAAACCAAGAGACCCAGTACTTC; cdr3_aa: CASSSTDKNQETQYF; d_call: .; clone_size: .; j_call: TRBJ2-5; v_call: TRBV7-8
cdr3_nt: TGTGCCAGCAGCACTCGGACTAGCGGAAATGAGCAGTTCTTC; cdr3_aa: CASSTRTSGNEQFF; d_call: TRBD2; clone_size: many; j_call: TRBJ2-1; v_call: TRBV7-2
cdr3_nt: TGTGCCAGCAGTTACGTCTTGGGGGCGGGACTGGAAGAGACCCAGTACTTC; cdr3_aa: CASSYVLGAGLEETQYF; d_call: .; clone_size: few; j_call: TRBJ2-5; v_call: TRBV6-2/TRBV6-3
cdr3_nt: TGCAGTGCTAGGGGACAGAACTCCTACGAGCAGTACTTC; cdr3_aa: CSARGQNSYEQYF; d_call: TRBD1; clone_size: .; j_call: TRBJ2-7; v_call: TRBV20-1
cdr3_nt: TGTGCCACCAGCAGAGACAGGGTCATAGACACTGAAGCTTTCTTT; cdr3_aa: CATSRDRVIDTEAFF; d_call: .; clone_size: .; j_call: TRBJ1-1; v_call: TRBV15
cdr3_nt: TGCAGTGCTAGAGTAAGCGGGAGGGAGACCCAGTACTTC; cdr3_aa: CSARVSGRETQYF; d_call: TRBD2; clone_size: .; j_call: TRBJ2-5; v_call: TRBV20-1
cdr3_nt: TGTGCCACCAGTGACCCAAGTGGGGAGACCCAGTACTTC; cdr3_aa: CATSDPSGETQYF; d_call: .; clone_size: .; j_call: TRBJ2-5; v_call: TRBV24-1